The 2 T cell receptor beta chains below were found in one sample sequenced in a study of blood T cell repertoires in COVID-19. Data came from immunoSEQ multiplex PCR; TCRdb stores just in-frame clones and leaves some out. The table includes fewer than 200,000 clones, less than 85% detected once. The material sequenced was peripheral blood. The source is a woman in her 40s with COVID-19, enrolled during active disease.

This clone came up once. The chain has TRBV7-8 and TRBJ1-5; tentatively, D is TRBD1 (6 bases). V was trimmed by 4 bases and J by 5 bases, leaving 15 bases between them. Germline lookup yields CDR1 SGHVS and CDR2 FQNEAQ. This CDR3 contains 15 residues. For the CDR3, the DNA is TGTGCCAGCAGCTCCCTCCCACAGGGAGATCAGCCCCAGCATTTT. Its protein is CASSSLPQGDQPQHF.

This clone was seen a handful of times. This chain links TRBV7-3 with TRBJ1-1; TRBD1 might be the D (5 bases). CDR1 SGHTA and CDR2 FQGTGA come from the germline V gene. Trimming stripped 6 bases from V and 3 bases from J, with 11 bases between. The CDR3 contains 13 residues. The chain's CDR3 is CASRVAGDTEAFF. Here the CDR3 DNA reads TGTGCCAGCAGGGTTGCGGGGGACACTGAAGCTTTCTTT.